This record concerns one T cell receptor beta chain sequence. Antigen unknown. This specimen belongs to a study of blood T cells in healthy people across ages. After removal of 6 bases from V and 5 bases from J, the junction contained 10 bases not matched to a gene. The CDR3 contains 17 residues. CDR1 is SGHTA and CDR2 is FQGTGA in the germline V gene. Combining a sample-barcoded 5' primer with a J-beta primer mix, a second PCR ran for 7 to 11 cycles. Each sample yielded at least 3 million CDR3-containing paired-end reads. TCRdb called the 5' RACE reads again in MiXCR, with one record for every CDR3 protein. Of about 620,000 distinct CDR3 sequences in the sample, roughly 21% were seen once. Total RNA extraction produced at least 5 micrograms (per sample) for the study. Study-level findings and limits: Long-lived donors carried more naive CD4+ cells and greater diversity than aged donors.

This TCR derives from a man between 65 and 79 years old in good health. Specimen: blood. The rearrangement uses TRBV7-3 and TRBJ2-1, with 13 bases that match TRBD2. CDR3 loop: CASSLKDGTSGDNEQFF. Written as DNA, the CDR3 is TGTGCCAGCAGTTTGAAGGACGGGACTAGCGGGGACAATGAGCAGTTCTTC.